The T cell receptor beta chain described here comes from a study of blood T cell repertoires in COVID-19 (TCRdb year 2020). Regarding the study in general: Samples covering the acute and convalescent phases of COVID-19 were provided by collaborators in the United States, Italy and Spain. The material from the prospective study consisted of cDNA or gDNA derived from T cells, B-cell-depleted T cells, or PBMCs. Deeply sampled blood TCRbeta repertoires from subjects exposed to, actively infected with, or recovered from COVID-19 were included in the dataset. The repertoires were released in a freely available public database intended as a resource for research on the immune response to SARS-CoV-2. The samples were drawn from the first 160 participants of the ongoing ImmuneRACE study and from 1,254 subjects provided by 6 global collaborators. The sample metadata nearly always contained a de-identified subject ID, COVID-19 status, age in years and sex. Where HLA class I and class II types were available, the types were taken from metadata supplied by the sample provider, not from assay-based typing. General conclusions and limits of the study: Clinical and demographic metadata were provided uncurated, with the amount varying by source and participant.

The immunoSEQ Assay, a bias-controlled multiplex PCR, was used to amplify TCRbeta CDR3 regions from genomic DNA. The authors processed their data as follows. The number of nucleated cells in each sample was estimated by amplification of reference gene primers within the assay. Sequence reads were collapsed and filtered to measure the absolute abundance of every unique TCRbeta CDR3 rearrangement. For each sample, productive Simpson clonality was calculated by taking the square root of Simpson's diversity index across productive rearrangements. The immuneACCESS repertoire file appears here via TCRdb, limited to in-frame rearrangements. These files lack a portion of the clones; in checked studies, under half of the deficit traces to unresolved V genes, and the cause of the others is not known. For V, J and clone size, that table is used; D and trimming come from the DNA. The sample records about 200,000 clones, about 93% of which are singletons. The leading ten clones occupy roughly 0.56% of the sample.

The germline V end is reduced by 4 bases and the J end by 8 bases; junction bases left unmatched: 7. CDR1 and CDR2 were assigned from the germline V gene as SGHRS and YFSETQ. Taken from cysteine to phenylalanine, the CDR3 has 14 residues. Only the CDR3 portion is preserved as DNA: 42 bases, with reading frame beginning at the first base. Each collaborating institution followed its own protocols to collect whole blood in K2EDTA tubes. For TCRbeta analysis, collaborators shipped samples in one of three forms: frozen whole blood, isolated PBMCs, or DNA extracted from either of those sample types. About this clone: Its antigen remains undetermined. Base qualities are not recorded, but no much larger clone differs from it by a single base.

Sequenced: peripheral blood. This receptor was taken from a man in his fifties with acute or convalescent COVID-19. Recombination connected TRBV5-1 to TRBJ1-4; TRBD1 aligns with 8 central bases. CDR3 sequence: CASSTGQAEEKLFF. The DNA reads as follows: TGCGCCAGCAGCACGGGACAGGCTGAGGAAAAACTGTTTTTT.